The TCR beta chain under discussion was sequenced for a study of blood T cell repertoires in COVID-19. Overall study context: The cDNA or gDNA used as material had been derived from T cells, B-cell-depleted T cells, or PBMCs.

The length of the CDR3 is 16 residues. Trimming cost V 4 bases and J 6 bases; bases outside gene matches: 11. Germline V gene lookup returns CDR1 SGHNT and CDR2 YYREEE (reference sequence). Sequencing was performed with immunoSEQ multiplex PCR; in TCRdb, only in-frame clones are kept and a portion is missing. The sample shows about 47,000 clones, 82% of them seen only once. The chain recombines TRBV5-4 with TRBJ2-2; 8 nucleotides align to TRBD2. Specimen: peripheral blood. The receptor's source is a human donor with acute or convalescent COVID-19. The donor label of this sample is uncertain. The CDR3 is CASSPPGGKLSGELFF. Written as DNA, the CDR3 is TGTGCCAGCAGCCCACCGGGGGGGAAGTTATCCGGGGAGCTGTTTTTT.